These 22 T cell receptor beta chains originate from one sample sequenced in a study of Tregs in tolerant kidney transplant recipients. Sequencing was performed with immunoSEQ multiplex PCR; in TCRdb, only in-frame clones are kept and a portion is missing. The repertoire shows over 45,000 clones; the top ten hold 0.85%. The starting material was CD4+ T cells from blood, obtained before the transplant. These receptor sequences come from a human donor who received a combined kidney and bone marrow transplant.

A note on this clone: The CDR3 is cut off 3 residues early in the read; its end comes from the germline J gene. The chain recombines TRBV20-1 with TRBJ2-3, with a possible D match to TRBD2 (6 bases). The V gene lost 3 bases and the J gene lost 1 base, with 17 bases spanning the gap. Germline V CDR1 and CDR2: DFQATT, SNEGSKA (reference sequence). The CDR3 loop spans 16 amino acids. The CDR3 DNA, read in part, is TGCAGTGCTAGGCAAGATCGGGGGATCCGCACAGATACG. Its protein product is CSARQDRGIRTDT. In full, the CDR3 reads CSARQDRGIRTDTQYF.

A remark on this clone: Read coverage stops 3 residues before the CDR3 terminus; the germline J gene supplies the remainder. This chain links TRBV6-2 or TRBV6-3 with TRBJ1-5; maybe TRBD1 (5 bases). With 2 bases removed from V and 9 bases from J, the gap between germline ends came to 23 bases. Germline-derived CDR1 and CDR2 are MNHEY and SVGEGT. This CDR3 has 17 amino acids. Partial CDR3 DNA: TGTGCCAGCAGTTACCCTCCCGTGGGGACTAGCGGGAGGCCC. It translates to CASSYPPVGTSGRP. The whole CDR3 sequence is CASSYPPVGTSGRPQHF.

To note about this clone: The read ends 3 residues before the CDR3 terminus; that terminus is restored from the germline J gene. The J gene is TRBJ2-5, the V gene TRBV20-1; D is perhaps TRBD1 (6 bases). The CDR3 totals 14 residues. CDR1 is DFQATT and CDR2 is SNEGSKA in the germline V gene (reference sequence). Trimming left V 0 bases short and J 5 bases short, with 13 bases between. The CDR3 sequence is CSARDRVGAETQYF. The sequenced part of the CDR3 DNA is TGCAGTGCTAGAGATCGGGTGGGGGCCGAGACC.

A note on this clone: The read falls 3 residues short of the CDR3 end, and the missing part is taken from the germline J gene. V is TRBV19 and J is TRBJ2-1, with 11 bases fitting TRBD2. The CDR3 spans 14 residues. Germline values: CDR1 LNHDA, CDR2 SQIVND (reference sequence). V gave up 8 bases and J gave up 8 bases; unmatched junction bases: 8. CDR3 DNA (partial): TGTGCCAGTGGCGGTAGCGGGAGGGCCCATGAG. Its translation is CASGGSGRAHE. The entire CDR3 reads CASGGSGRAHEQFF. The full variable domain, in which reference TRBV19 and TRBJ2-1 provide the parts outside the CDR3, is DGGITQSPKYLFRKEGQNVTLSCEQNLNHDAMYWYRQDPGQGLRLIYYSQIVNDFQKGDIAEGYSVSREKKESFPLTVTSAQKNPTAFYLCASGGSGRAHEQFFGPGTRLTVL.

In regard to this clone: The observed sequence ends 3 residues before the CDR3 terminus, with the missing tail filled in from the germline J gene. The rearrangement uses TRBV5-1 and TRBJ2-4; TRBD1 is a possible D gene (6 bases). The CDR3 contains 14 residues. Germline V CDR1 and CDR2: SGHRS, YFSETQ. Trimming pared 3 bases from V and 4 bases from J, leaving 11 bases between. The CDR3 loop is CASSSTGQKNIQYF. Incomplete CDR3 DNA: TGCGCCAGCAGCTCTACCGGACAGAAAAACATT. The whole variable domain, remainder taken from reference TRBV5-1 and TRBJ2-4, is KAGVTQTPRYLIKTRGQQVTLSCSPISGHRSVSWYQQTPGQGLQFLFEYFSETQRNKGNFPGRFSGRQFSNSRSEMNVSTLELGDSALYLCASSSTGQKNIQYFGAGTRLSVL.

Notes on this clone: The read finishes 3 residues shy of the CDR3 end, and the germline J gene is used to complete it. The V call is TRBV30, the J call TRBJ1-2, with 9 bases matching TRBD1. Per germline, CDR1 GTSNPN and CDR2 SVGIG (reference sequence). Unmatched junction bases numbered 5, after V lost 5 bases and J lost 4 bases. The CDR3 runs to 13 residues. This CDR3 is CAWGTGKSYGYTF. Partial CDR3 DNA: TGTGCCTGGGGGACAGGGAAAAGCTATGGC. Full variable domain (remainder filled in from reference TRBV30 and TRBJ1-2): SQTIHQWPATLVQPVGSPLSLECTVEGTSNPNLYWYRQAAGRGLQLLFYSVGIGQISSEVPQNLSASRPQDRQFILSSKKLLLSDSGFYLCAWGTGKSYGYTFGSGTRLTVV.

As concerns this clone: The CDR3 goes on 3 residues after the read ends, and that part is filled in from the germline J gene. The chain uses TRBV19 and TRBJ1-1; D not resolved. Trimming removed 7 bases at V and 5 bases at J, with 8 bases between. Germline CDR1 LNHDA, CDR2 SQIVND (reference sequence). This CDR3 contains 11 residues. The DNA read from the CDR3 is TGTGCCAGTATCGTAAAAACTGAA. It translates to CASIVKTE. The entire CDR3 protein reads CASIVKTEAFF.

As for this clone: The observed sequence ends 3 residues before the CDR3 terminus, with the missing tail filled in from the germline J gene. The chain employs TRBV28 and TRBJ1-6; 7 nucleotides align to TRBD1. The V segment lost 6 bases and the J segment 11 bases; nucleotides outside the gene matches: 13. The CDR3 contains 15 residues. Germline assignment: CDR1 MDHEN and CDR2 SYDVKM. The CDR3 loop is CASSEGDRGDPPLHF. Incomplete CDR3 DNA: TGTGCCAGCAGCGAGGGGGACAGAGGTGATCCACCC.

Concerning this clone: Read coverage stops 3 residues before the CDR3 terminus; the germline J gene supplies the remainder. The rearrangement uses TRBV18 and TRBJ1-1; D is perhaps TRBD1 (5 bases). Germline CDR1 is KGHSH and CDR2 is LQKENI. This CDR3 has 14 residues. The V and J ends lost 3 bases and 4 bases respectively, with 12 bases between them. CDR3 residues: CASSPGPGGTEAFF. The DNA read from the CDR3 is TGTGCCAGCTCACCTGGGCCGGGGGGCACTGAA.

About this clone itself: From the germline J gene comes the end of the CDR3, since the read stops 3 residues before it. The rearrangement links TRBV7-3 to TRBJ2-7, with 7 bases that match TRBD2. Germline V gives CDR1 SGHTA, CDR2 FQGTGA. The CDR3 has 15 amino acids. V trimming: 0 bases; J trimming: 2 bases; junction bases outside the gene matches: 4. The CDR3 sequence is CASSLTSGETYEQYF. CDR3 DNA (partial): TGTGCCAGCAGCTTAACCAGCGGGGAGACCTACGAG.

Concerning this clone: The read stops 3 residues short of the end of the CDR3; the missing end is completed from the germline J gene. The chain employs TRBV19 and TRBJ2-1; the match to TRBD2 covers 10 bases. The ends lost 5 bases at V and 9 bases at J; junction bases unmatched: 7. Looked up from germline, CDR1 is LNHDA and CDR2 is SQIVND (reference sequence). The CDR3 is 14 amino acids. CDR3 loop: CASSSSGSVGEQFF. The part of the CDR3 DNA that was read is TGTGCCAGTAGTTCTAGCGGGAGCGTCGGTGAG.

The covered CDR3 bases are TGTGCCAGCTCATTCCGACAGGGGGGAGACAATGAG. It specifies CASSFRQGGDNE. From start to end, the CDR3 is CASSFRQGGDNEQFF. The genes are TRBV18 and TRBJ2-1, with 9 bases that match TRBD1. The missing CDR3 end, 3 residues past where the read stops, is filled in from the germline J gene. V dropped 5 bases and J dropped 5; count of bases not matched to a gene: 7. The CDR3 is made up of 15 amino acids. Per germline, CDR1 KGHSH and CDR2 LQKENI.

A remark on this clone: The read stops 3 residues short of the end of the CDR3; the missing end is completed from the germline J gene. The chain recombines TRBV2 with TRBJ1-5, with D hard to call. The CDR3 contains 15 residues. Per germline, CDR1 SNHLY and CDR2 FYNNEI. Between the trimmed V and J ends, which lost 10 bases and 3 bases, there was a span of 19 bases. The sequenced part of the CDR3 DNA is TGTGCCACATCTAGCGCCGGACGGAACAATCAGCCC. Protein: CATSSAGRNNQP. The CDR3 reads in full as CATSSAGRNNQPQHF. Full variable domain (rest looked up from reference TRBV2 and TRBJ1-5): EPEVTQTPSHQVTQMGQEVILRCVPISNHLYFYWYRQILGQKVEFLVSFYNNEISEKSEIFDDQFSVERPDGSNFTLKIRSTKLEDSAMYFCATSSAGRNNQPQHFGDGTRLSIL.

On this clone: The read halts 3 residues ahead of the CDR3 end, with the missing end drawn from the germline J gene. The rearrangement uses TRBV18 and TRBJ2-7; TRBD1 agrees at 12 bases. CDR3 size: 14 residues. Germline CDR1 is KGHSH and CDR2 is LQKENI. Trimming took 3 bases from V and 5 from J; bases not matched to a gene: 2. Partial CDR3 DNA: TGTGCCAGCTCACCCGGGACAGGGGGCCACGAG. Translation: CASSPGTGGHE. The CDR3 in full is CASSPGTGGHEQYF.

For this clone: The DNA ends 3 residues before the CDR3 does, and the rest of the CDR3 is filled in from the germline J gene. The chain employs TRBV7-9 and TRBJ1-1; 8 bases are shared with TRBD1. The CDR3 has 15 amino acids. The V gene's germline CDR1 is SEHNR and CDR2 FQNEAQ (reference sequence). CDR3 DNA (partial): TGTGCCAGCGGACTGTCAGGGGGCTCGGCTAGGGAA. This codes for CASGLSGGSARE. The entire CDR3 sequence reads CASGLSGGSAREAFF.

With respect to this clone: The DNA ends 3 residues before the CDR3 does, and the rest of the CDR3 is filled in from the germline J gene. The gene calls are TRBV2 and TRBJ2-2; 10 bases map to TRBD2. The CDR3 length is 17 residues. Losses at the gene ends were 4 bases for V and 1 base for J; bases not matched to a gene: 6. Looked up from germline, CDR1 is SNHLY and CDR2 is FYNNEI. The CDR3 bases that were read are TGTGCCAGCAGTGCCCAGACTAGCGGGCTGAACACCGGGGAG. This sequence encodes CASSAQTSGLNTGE. The CDR3 in its entirety is CASSAQTSGLNTGELFF.

Concerning this clone itself: The missing CDR3 end, 3 residues past where the read stops, is filled in from the germline J gene. J is TRBJ2-7 and V is TRBV29-1; TRBD1 matches 9 bases. Germline V lookup: CDR1 SQVTM, CDR2 ANQGSEA. Germline trimming cut 5 bases from V and 5 bases from J; bases unmatched to any gene: 7. The CDR3 has 13 residues. CDR3 loop: CSVTRDRAHEQYF. The CDR3 DNA, read in part, is TGCAGCGTTACCCGGGACAGGGCCCACGAG.

As concerns this clone: The read stops 3 residues short of the end of the CDR3; the missing end is completed from the germline J gene. The J gene is TRBJ2-4, the V gene TRBV5-1; TRBD1 matches 7 bases. This CDR3 spans 16 amino acids. Germline V gene data show CDR1 as SGHRS and CDR2 as YFSETQ. V lost 2 bases to trimming and J lost 1 base; unmatched junction nucleotides: 6. CDR3 amino acids: CASSLGSGGAKNIQYF. The sequenced CDR3 bases are TGCGCCAGCAGCTTAGGGTCAGGGGGTGCCAAAAACATT.

Turning to this clone: The read ends 3 residues before the CDR3 terminus; that terminus is restored from the germline J gene. V gene TRBV23-1 combines with J gene TRBJ1-5; no clear D. TRBV23-1 is designated an ORF whose function remains uncertain. Trimming left V 6 bases short and J 4 bases short, with 4 bases between. The CDR3 has 11 residues. The CDR3 loop reads CASRLNQPQHF. The CDR3 DNA, read in part, is TGCGCCAGCAGACTGAATCAGCCC.

Points on this clone: From the germline J gene comes the end of the CDR3, since the read stops 3 residues before it. The chain uses TRBV5-1 and TRBJ2-3; tentatively, D is TRBD2 (6 bases). Trimming removed 0 bases at V and 6 bases at J, with 11 bases between. The CDR3 loop spans 14 amino acids. Germline-derived CDR1 and CDR2 are SGHRS and YFSETQ. The CDR3 region is CASSLAEGRDTQYF. Partial CDR3 DNA: TGCGCCAGCAGCTTGGCGGAGGGGCGGGATACG.

Points on this clone: The DNA ends 3 residues before the CDR3 does, and the rest of the CDR3 is filled in from the germline J gene. The rearrangement uses TRBV13 and TRBJ2-3; the match to TRBD2 covers 13 bases. The CDR3 runs 20 residues. Germline CDR1 reads PRHDT; CDR2 reads FYEKMQ (reference sequence). V trimming: 5 bases; J trimming: 0 bases; junction bases outside the gene matches: 14. CDR3 residues: CASSPSGLAGVGSSTDTQYF. CDR3 DNA (partial): TGTGCCAGCAGCCCTTCCGGACTAGCGGGAGTTGGGAGTAGCACAGATACG.

In the case of this clone: The read terminates 3 residues before the CDR3 end, so the remaining end is supplied by the germline J gene. J is TRBJ1-5 and V is TRBV19, with unresolved D. V shed 4 bases and J shed 9 bases, with 13 bases lying between them. Per the germline V gene, CDR1 is LNHDA and CDR2 is SQIVND (reference sequence). This CDR3 region has 13 residues. The chain's CDR3 is CASSNQVAGPQHF. Incomplete CDR3 DNA: TGTGCCAGTAGTAACCAGGTGGCGGGGCCC.